This TCR beta chain originates from a study of blood T cells in healthy people across ages. Points on this clonotype: Relative to the germline gene, one junction end is altered; a read error may explain this.

A second PCR of roughly 7 to 11 cycles used a sample-barcoded 5' primer and a J-beta primer mix. A single record per CDR3 protein comes from TCRdb applying MiXCR to the 5' RACE reads. The repertoire holds 800,000 or so distinct CDR3 sequences, about 47% seen once, with 15% to 20% in the top ten. CDR3 length equals 15 residues. Germline assignment: CDR1 LGHDT and CDR2 YNNKEL (reference sequence). The origin of this receptor is a man older than 75 in good health. The chain recombines TRBV3-1 with TRBJ2-1; 9 nucleotides line up with TRBD1. The sample was blood. In DNA form, the CDR3 reads TGTACCAGCAGCCCCGGGACAGGGAGCTACAATGAGCAGTTCTTC. The encoded protein is CTSSPGTGSYNEQFF.